This TCR beta chain was retrieved from a study of control samples from healthy donors and cancer patients. Assay used: immunoSEQ multiplex PCR; TCRdb lists only in-frame clones, some missing. The table shows 150,000 to 200,000 clones, with around nine tenths occurring only once. The CDR3 is 16 amino acids. CDR1 and CDR2 from the germline V gene are SGHVS and FQNEAQ. The V and J ends lost 0 bases and 4 bases respectively, with 12 bases between them. The sequence came from a man younger than 35 in good health. The chain uses TRBV7-8 and TRBJ2-2, with D possibly called TRBD1 or TRBD2 (5 bases each). Sequenced: blood. This chain's CDR3 is CASSLASRGLTGELFF. CDR3 nucleotide sequence: TGTGCCAGCAGCTTAGCCTCGAGGGGCCTCACCGGGGAGCTGTTTTTT.